Following are 29 T cell receptor beta chains from one sample sequenced in a study of cytomegalovirus exposure and HLA in healthy donors. PCR was performed using 60 Vbeta and 13 Jbeta primers. Profiling relied on immunoSEQ multiplex PCR, and the TCRdb table lists in-frame clones only, not all of them. The data show 110,000 to 150,000 clones, roughly 80% seen once. The sample comprised PBMCs. These receptors all come from a male donor in good health and CMV-seronegative.

The V and J genes are TRBV4-1 and TRBJ2-1; D perhaps matches TRBD2 (5 bases). The V gene lost 0 bases and the J gene lost 15 bases, with 15 bases spanning the gap. The length of the CDR3 is 13 residues. Germline loops: CDR1 MGHRA, CDR2 YSYEKL. As DNA, the CDR3 is TGCGCCAGCAGCCAAGATCTTATCCGGGGTAGGTTCTTC. Translated: CASSQDLIRGRFF.

The rearrangement links TRBV7-9 to TRBJ1-1; D perhaps matches TRBD1 (5 bases). This CDR3 contains 15 residues. Germline assignment: CDR1 SEHNR and CDR2 FQNEAQ (reference sequence). Deletions cut 2 bases from V and 6 bases from J, with 16 bases between. This CDR3 reads CASSLKQGGLSEAFF. DNA of the CDR3: TGTGCCAGCAGCTTAAAGCAGGGAGGACTGTCTGAAGCTTTCTTT.

This clone was counted a single time. The J gene is TRBJ2-7, the V gene TRBV7-2; D perhaps matches TRBD1 (6 bases). CDR3 size: 16 residues. Germline CDR1 is SGHTA and CDR2 is FQGNSA. V shed 1 base and J shed 3 bases, with 16 bases lying between them. The CDR3 DNA reads TGTGCCAGCAGCTTAGTGACAGGATCTCCCCTCTACGAGCAGTACTTC. Translating it yields CASSLVTGSPLYEQYF.

CDR3 amino acids: CASSQAGQGYEQYF. The CDR3 nucleotides are TGTGCCAGCAGCCAAGCGGGACAGGGTTACGAGCAGTACTTC. The V call is TRBV4-2, the J call TRBJ2-7, with TRBD1 matching 9 bases. Trimming cost V 1 base and J 4 bases; bases outside gene matches: 2. Germline V gene sequence: CDR1 LGHNA, CDR2 YNFKEQ. CDR3 length: 14 amino acids.

This chain uses TRBV27 with TRBJ2-1, with 8 bases fitting TRBD2. With 3 bases clipped from V and 10 bases from J, the junction kept 11 bases outside the gene matches. Germline CDR1 and CDR2: MNHEY and SMNVEV (reference sequence). The CDR3 length is 15 residues. The CDR3: CASSFRSRGAGEQFF. DNA of the CDR3: TGTGCCAGCAGTTTTCGGTCGCGGGGGGCTGGGGAGCAGTTCTTC.

CDR3 sequence: CASSSREITNEQFF. The CDR3, as DNA: TGTGCCAGCAGCTCCCGCGAAATAACGAATGAGCAGTTCTTC. The genes are TRBV5-4 and TRBJ2-1, with unresolved D. This CDR3 comprises 14 residues. V lost 3 bases, J lost 7 bases, and 14 bases lay in between. Germline V gene lookup returns CDR1 SGHNT and CDR2 YYREEE (reference sequence).

This chain joins TRBV11-2 and TRBJ1-2; D may be TRBD1 (5 bases). This CDR3 region has 14 residues. V dropped 4 bases and J dropped 4 bases, with 13 bases sitting between them. The germline gives CDR1 SGHAT, CDR2 FQNNGV. CDR3 DNA: TGTGCCAGCAGCTCCCTTCGGGGGTCCTATGGCTACACCTTC. This sequence encodes CASSSLRGSYGYTF.

V and J are TRBV29-1 and TRBJ2-7; 11 bases are shared with TRBD2. The CDR3 has 14 residues. CDR1 and CDR2 (germline): SQVTM, ANQGSEA. V shed 4 bases, J shed 0 bases, and the junction held 2 bases outside the gene matches. The CDR3 loop is CSVATSGDSYEQYF. CDR3 nucleotides: TGCAGCGTTGCGACTAGCGGGGACTCCTACGAGCAGTACTTC.

The J gene is TRBJ2-5, the V gene TRBV7-9; a possible D gene is TRBD2 (6 bases). Germline CDR1 and CDR2: SEHNR and FQNEAQ (reference sequence). The germline V and J ends were trimmed by 6 bases and 5 bases, with 16 bases remaining between them. This CDR3 is built from 14 residues. CDR3 amino acids: CASSYGTPSETQYF. CDR3 nucleotide sequence: TGTGCCAGCAGTTATGGGACTCCCTCGGAGACCCAGTACTTC.

The chain recombines TRBV5-1 with TRBJ1-3, with TRBD1 matching over 9 bases. V gave up 4 bases and J gave up 0 bases; unmatched junction bases: 8. This CDR3 contains 17 residues. Germline V gene data show CDR1 as SGHRS and CDR2 as YFSETQ. CDR3: CASSPGTGYSSGNTIYF. The CDR3 nucleotides are TGCGCCAGCAGCCCTGGGACAGGGTATAGCTCTGGAAACACCATATATTTT.

The chain combines TRBV4-3 with TRBJ1-2; no firm D call. The germline gives CDR1 LGHNA, CDR2 YSLEER. The CDR3 runs to 13 residues. Trimming pared 3 bases from V and 7 bases from J, leaving 12 bases between. CDR3 bases: TGCGCCAGCAGCCACGCCGGGAAAGGTGGCTACACCTTC. This encodes CASSHAGKGGYTF.

The chain recombines TRBV19 with TRBJ2-3; perhaps TRBD2 as D (6 bases). The V and J ends lost 5 bases and 0 bases respectively, with 15 bases between them. This CDR3 has 16 residues. Germline assignment: CDR1 LNHDA and CDR2 SQIVND (reference sequence). CDR3 bases: TGTGCCAGTAGTGCCCGGCGGGACGGAAGCACAGATACGCAGTATTTT. Protein sequence: CASSARRDGSTDTQYF.

This clone occurred once. The V gene is TRBV7-9, the J gene TRBJ2-5; the match to TRBD2 covers 10 bases. CDR3 length: 17 amino acids. Germline CDR1 reads SEHNR; CDR2 reads FQNEAQ (reference sequence). The ends lost 0 bases at V and 1 base at J; junction bases unmatched: 5. The DNA for the CDR3 is TGTGCCAGCAGCTTAGCGCGGGGACTAGCGCTCCAAGAGACCCAGTACTTC. Its protein is CASSLARGLALQETQYF.

The CDR3 DNA reads TGTGCCAGCAGCTTATACAGGGGAGTAGATACGCAGTATTTT. This translates into CASSLYRGVDTQYF. The rearrangement links TRBV7-2 to TRBJ2-3; 7 bases match TRBD1. The V and J ends lost 2 bases and 5 bases, in that order; junction bases with no gene match: 4. Germline CDR1 SGHTA, CDR2 FQGNSA. The CDR3 runs 14 residues. Full variable domain (outside the CDR3, taken from reference TRBV7-2 and TRBJ2-3): GAGVSQSPSNKVTEKGKDVELRCDPISGHTALYWYRQSLGQGLEFLIYFQGNSAPDKSGLPSDRFSAERTGGSVSTLTIQRTQQEDSAVYLCASSLYRGVDTQYFGPGTRLTVL.

There are a few counts of this clone. This chain connects TRBV4-3 to TRBJ1-3, with TRBD1 as a possible D gene (5 bases). V gave up 4 bases and J gave up 0 bases, with 19 bases separating them. CDR1 is LGHNA and CDR2 is YSLEER in the germline V gene. CDR3 length: 18 amino acids. CDR3 in amino acids: CASSPRARQPDSGNTIYF. CDR3 sequence (DNA): TGCGCCAGCAGCCCCCGTGCTCGACAGCCCGACTCTGGAAACACCATATATTTT.

The rearrangement uses TRBV4-3 and TRBJ2-1, with TRBD2 matching 8 bases. CDR3 length: 17 amino acids. J lost 7 bases, V lost 1 base, and 12 bases had no gene match. The V gene's germline CDR1 is LGHNA and CDR2 YSLEER. The CDR3 reads CASSQAGGAINGNEQFF. The DNA of the CDR3 is TGCGCCAGCAGCCAAGCCGGGGGGGCGATAAATGGGAATGAGCAGTTCTTC.

A few counts support this clone. In DNA form, the CDR3 reads TGTGCCAGCAGCTTGATCGGGGGGGCCGGAGAGACCCAGTACTTC. Amino acids: CASSLIGGAGETQYF. The rearrangement joins TRBV7-2 to TRBJ2-5, with 8 positions matching TRBD2. V shed 3 bases and J 4 bases; nucleotides not matched to a gene: 7. From germline, CDR1 is SGHTA and CDR2 FQGNSA. CDR3 length equals 15 residues.

The chain joins TRBV5-6 to TRBJ2-5; 8 bases align to TRBD1. CDR3 length: 13 amino acids. Germline CDR1 reads SGHDT; CDR2 reads YYEEEE. The trim removed 7 bases at V and 5 bases at J, leaving 7 bases unmatched. The CDR3 sequence: CASAQGARETQYF. CDR3 nucleotide sequence: TGTGCCAGCGCTCAGGGGGCGCGGGAGACCCAGTACTTC.

V gene TRBV5-4 combines with J gene TRBJ2-1; a weak D match, TRBD1 (7 bases). The CDR3 totals 14 residues. CDR1 and CDR2 (germline): SGHNT, YYREEE (reference sequence). V was cut by 4 bases and J by 6 bases, with 14 bases left in between. The CDR3 region has the DNA TGTGCCAGCAGCGCCCGACAGGGAGGCAATGAGCAGTTCTTC. Translating gives CASSARQGGNEQFF.

CDR3 residues: CASSLGGGTLGNTIYF. The CDR3 region has the DNA TGTGCCAGCAGTTTAGGGGGAGGAACATTAGGAAACACCATATATTTT. The chain employs TRBV28 and TRBJ1-3; perhaps TRBD1 as D (5 bases). The V end was cut by 2 bases, the J end by 4 bases, with 15 bases between. The CDR3 totals 16 residues. CDR1 and CDR2 from the germline V gene are MDHEN and SYDVKM.

The chain is built from TRBV11-3 and TRBJ2-1, with 7 bases that match TRBD1. Germline loops: CDR1 SGHNT, CDR2 YENEEA. The CDR3 is 14 amino acids. With 5 bases clipped from V and 4 bases from J, the junction kept 5 bases outside the gene matches. This CDR3 reads CASSPGTVYNEQFF. CDR3 coding DNA: TGTGCCAGCAGCCCCGGGACAGTTTACAATGAGCAGTTCTTC.

This clone has a handful of counts. The J gene is TRBJ1-1, the V gene TRBV6-6, with unresolved D. The CDR3 is made up of 12 amino acids. The V gene lost 2 bases and the J gene lost 1 base, with 2 bases spanning the gap. The germline V gene has CDR1 MNHNY and CDR2 SVGAGI (reference sequence). CDR3 DNA sequence: TGTGCCAGCAGTTACCAGAACACTGAAGCTTTCTTT. Translated: CASSYQNTEAFF.

V usage is TRBV11-2 and J usage is TRBJ2-7, with 7 bases matching TRBD2. Germline V gene sequence: CDR1 SGHAT, CDR2 FQNNGV. This CDR3 comprises 13 residues. J gave up 6 bases and V 5 bases, and 7 bases lay outside the gene matches. The CDR3 DNA is TGTGCCAGCAGCACCCGGGGGGACTCCGAGCAGTACTTC. Translation gives CASSTRGDSEQYF.

The V and J genes are TRBV4-1 and TRBJ1-1; 7 positions agree with TRBD1. The CDR3 totals 14 residues. Germline CDR1 MGHRA, CDR2 YSYEKL. Trimming took 4 bases from V and 4 from J; bases not matched to a gene: 6. DNA for the CDR3: TGCGCCAGCAGCCTAACGACAGGGAGCACTGAAGCTTTCTTT. Translating it yields CASSLTTGSTEAFF.

The V call is TRBV6-5, the J call TRBJ1-2, with 10 positions matching TRBD1. Germline V gene data show CDR1 as MNHEY and CDR2 as SVGAGI. The CDR3 has 15 amino acids. The V segment lost 6 bases and the J segment 2 bases; nucleotides outside the gene matches: 6. This CDR3 is CASRPTGGRNYGYTF. In nucleotides, the CDR3 is TGTGCCAGCAGACCGACAGGGGGCAGAAACTATGGCTACACCTTC.

The genes are TRBV4-3 and TRBJ1-3; no definite D call. Trimming stripped 1 base from V and 2 bases from J, with 9 bases between. CDR3 length: 15 amino acids. The V gene's germline CDR1 is LGHNA and CDR2 YSLEER. DNA for the CDR3: TGCGCCAGCAGCCAAGGCACGGGGACTGGAAACACCATATATTTT. This translates into CASSQGTGTGNTIYF.

V is TRBV30 and J is TRBJ2-7, with 9 bases that match TRBD2. This CDR3 has 14 amino acids. The V gene's germline CDR1 is GTSNPN and CDR2 SVGIG (reference sequence). With V trimmed by 3 bases and J by 2 bases, 5 bases remained unmatched. The CDR3 DNA reads as TGTGCCTGGAGGGCTAGCGGGGCAACCTACGAGCAGTACTTC. Protein: CAWRASGATYEQYF.

This clone was picked up a small number of times. This chain connects TRBV6-6 to TRBJ1-1; D not certain. From germline, CDR1 is MNHNY and CDR2 SVGAGI (reference sequence). CDR3 length: 12 amino acids. V lost 2 bases to trimming and J lost 3 bases, with 4 bases between them. This chain's CDR3 is CASSYDYTEAFF. As DNA, the CDR3 is TGTGCCAGCAGTTACGACTACACTGAAGCTTTCTTT.

V is TRBV30 and J is TRBJ1-5; possible D gene TRBD1, 5 bases. Germline V gene lookup returns CDR1 GTSNPN and CDR2 SVGIG (reference sequence). This CDR3 comprises 12 residues. Trimming stripped 0 bases from V and 7 bases from J, with 7 bases between. In DNA form, the CDR3 reads TGTGCCTGGAGTGTAAGGGGACAGCCCCAGCATTTT. The encoded protein is CAWSVRGQPQHF.